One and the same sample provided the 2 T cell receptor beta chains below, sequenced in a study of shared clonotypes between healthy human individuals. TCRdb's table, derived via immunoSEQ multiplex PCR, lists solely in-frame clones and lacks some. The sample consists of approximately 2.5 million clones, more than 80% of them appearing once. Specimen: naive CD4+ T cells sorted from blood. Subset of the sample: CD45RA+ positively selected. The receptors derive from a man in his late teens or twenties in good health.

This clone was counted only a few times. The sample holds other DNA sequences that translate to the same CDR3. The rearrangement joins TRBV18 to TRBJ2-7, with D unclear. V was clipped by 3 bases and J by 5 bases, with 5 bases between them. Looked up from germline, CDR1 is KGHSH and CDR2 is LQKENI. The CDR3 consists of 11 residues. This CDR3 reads CASSPDHEQYF. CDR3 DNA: TGTGCCAGCTCACCGGACCACGAGCAGTACTTC.

CDR3 in amino acids: CASSSKGVNSNQPQHF. DNA of the CDR3: TGTGCCAGCAGTTCAAAGGGGGTGAATAGCAATCAGCCCCAGCATTTT. The rearrangement uses TRBV9 and TRBJ1-5, with D possibly being TRBD1 (6 bases). The V and J ends lost 5 bases and 0 bases respectively, with 15 bases between them. The CDR3 extends over 16 amino acids. Germline V gives CDR1 SGDLS, CDR2 YYNGEE.